Presented here are 26 T cell receptor beta chains from one specimen sequenced in a study of type 1 regulatory T cells. Whole-study findings and limits: Compared with non-type 1 regulatory T cells, type 1 regulatory T cells showed a more restricted TCR repertoire.

MiXCR, applied by TCRdb to the reads, yields one record per CDR3 protein. The sample has 65,000 to 80,000 distinct CDR3 sequences; roughly 20% are singletons. These TCRs are of unknown antigen specificity. The sequencing sample was made of cultured type 1 regulatory T (Tr1) cells, either the whole culture or a sorted fraction (not recorded which). The receptors shown here come from a human donor in good health.

The rearrangement links TRBV30 to TRBJ1-3; D remains ambiguous. Per the germline V gene, CDR1 is GTSNPN and CDR2 is SVGIG (reference sequence). The CDR3 sequence is 10 residues long. Trimming cost V 5 bases and J 7 bases, with 6 bases left between them. CDR3 residues: CAWGENTIYF. The CDR3 region has the DNA TGTGCCTGGGGAGAGAACACCATATATTTT.

The V call is TRBV20-1, the J call TRBJ2-4; 7 bases line up with TRBD2. The ends lost 6 bases at V and 3 bases at J; junction bases unmatched: 8. In germline, CDR1 is DFQATT, CDR2 SNEGSKA (reference sequence). The CDR3 extends over 14 amino acids. Written as DNA, the CDR3 is TGCAGTGCCCGACGGGGGGTGGACAAAAACATTCAGTACTTC. Protein sequence: CSARRGVDKNIQYF.

This clonotype occurred many times. The rearrangement joins TRBV5-1 to TRBJ2-7; maybe TRBD1 (5 bases). The CDR3 runs to 16 residues. V dropped 3 bases and J dropped 4 bases, with 20 bases sitting between them. Germline assignment: CDR1 SGHRS and CDR2 YFSETQ. The CDR3 DNA sequence: TGCGCCAGCAGCTCCTCGAGTCGACAGAAGAGGTACGAGCAGTACTTC. It specifies CASSSSSRQKRYEQYF.

This chain joins TRBV6-5 and TRBJ2-7; maybe TRBD1 (7 bases). Per the germline V gene, CDR1 is MNHEY and CDR2 is SVGAGI. This CDR3 comprises 18 residues. The V end was cut by 4 bases, the J end by 3 bases, with 25 bases between. The CDR3 spells CASSLVPGGQDLFYEQYF. As DNA, the CDR3 is TGTGCCAGCAGTTTAGTACCAGGGGGGCAGGACCTTTTCTACGAGCAGTACTTC.

A few counts support this clonotype. This chain links TRBV27 with TRBJ2-7; 11 nucleotides match TRBD2. V dropped 4 bases and J dropped 3; count of bases not matched to a gene: 8. This CDR3 is built from 16 residues. Germline V gives CDR1 MNHEY, CDR2 SMNVEV (reference sequence). DNA of the CDR3: TGTGCCAGCAGTTATGTCGGGACTAGCGGCTTCTACGAGCAGTACTTC. It encodes CASSYVGTSGFYEQYF.

This clonotype was counted only a few times. The J gene is TRBJ2-1, the V gene TRBV12-3 or TRBV12-4; possibly TRBD1 for D (6 bases). V lost 5 bases and J lost 10, with 15 bases in between. This CDR3 region has 13 residues. In nucleotides, the CDR3 is TGTGCCAGCAGTCCCATTGGCGGACAGGAGCAGTTCTTC. It encodes CASSPIGGQEQFF.

This clonotype was observed a few times. The chain recombines TRBV20-1 with TRBJ2-3, with 9 bases matching TRBD2. The CDR3 covers 15 residues. Germline V gene data show CDR1 as DFQATT and CDR2 as SNEGSKA (reference sequence). Trimming took 4 bases from V and 3 from J; bases not matched to a gene: 8. The CDR3 DNA reads TGCAGTGCTACAGTAGCGGGAGTAATAACAGATACGCAGTATTTT. This translates into CSATVAGVITDTQYF.

Written as DNA, the CDR3 is TGTGCCAGCAGTCAGGGGGCTACCTACGAGCAGTACTTC. This encodes CASSQGATYEQYF. The chain joins TRBV28 to TRBJ2-7; 8 bases align to TRBD1. The CDR3 runs to 13 residues. J gave up 2 bases and V 5 bases, and 2 bases lay outside the gene matches. CDR1 MDHEN and CDR2 SYDVKM come from the germline V gene.

The chain uses TRBV23-1 and TRBJ1-5; 9 bases are shared with TRBD1. TRBV23-1 is reported as an ORF; its role is uncertain. V shed 6 bases, J shed 6 bases, and the junction held 0 bases outside the gene matches. The CDR3 consists of 12 residues. The CDR3 sequence: CASRDRGQPQHF. The CDR3 region has the DNA TGCGCCAGCAGGGACAGGGGTCAGCCCCAGCATTTT.

The V call is TRBV5-1, the J call TRBJ1-1; D is possibly TRBD1 (5 bases). The CDR3 runs 15 residues. CDR1 and CDR2 from the germline V gene are SGHRS and YFSETQ. Trimming left V 0 bases short and J 4 bases short, with 13 bases between. This chain's CDR3 is CASSLAPGLSTEAFF. As DNA, the CDR3 is TGCGCCAGCAGCTTGGCGCCGGGGCTGAGCACTGAAGCTTTCTTT.

The chain employs TRBV20-1 and TRBJ2-7; 7 bases agree with TRBD2. After removal of 2 bases from V and 3 bases from J, the junction contained 7 bases not matched to a gene. Per germline, CDR1 DFQATT and CDR2 SNEGSKA (reference sequence). The CDR3 length is 14 residues. CDR3 amino acids: CSARRSSGYYEQYF. The CDR3 nucleotides read TGCAGTGCTAGACGATCTAGCGGATACTACGAGCAGTACTTC.

This clonotype was recorded at least ten times. The chain has TRBV12-3 or TRBV12-4 and TRBJ2-2; D gene uncertain. This CDR3 is built from 13 residues. Trimming stripped 6 bases from V and 2 bases from J, with 7 bases between. CDR3 nucleotide sequence: TGTGCCAGCAGAATAACTAACACCGGGGAGCTGTTTTTT. Translated: CASRITNTGELFF.

The table lists this clonotype with a few counts. The chain employs TRBV18 and TRBJ2-7; no definite D call. This CDR3 has 13 amino acids. The germline gives CDR1 KGHSH, CDR2 LQKENI. The ends were cut back, 4 bases at V and 4 bases at J, with 11 bases in the middle. As DNA, the CDR3 is TGTGCCAGCTCACGGTTGGAACTGTACGAGCAGTACTTC. Translating gives CASSRLELYEQYF.

The J gene is TRBJ1-2, the V gene TRBV3-1; D is perhaps TRBD1 (5 bases). From germline, CDR1 is LGHDT and CDR2 YNNKEL (reference sequence). V dropped 4 bases and J dropped 4 bases, with 19 bases sitting between them. The length of the CDR3 is 16 residues. The CDR3 nucleotides are TGTGCCAGCAGCCCGACGGGGGGAAGGCGGATCTATGGCTACACCTTC. It specifies CASSPTGGRRIYGYTF.

This clonotype has only a few counts. The rearrangement uses TRBV15 and TRBJ2-7, with D possibly TRBD2 on 6 matching bases. CDR3 length equals 15 residues. Trimming removed 2 bases from V and 5 bases from J, with 16 bases in between. The germline CDR1 and CDR2 sequences are LNHNV and YYDKDF (reference sequence). The CDR3 sequence is CATSRSEGLVHEQYF. The CDR3 nucleotides read TGTGCCACCAGCAGATCGGAGGGGCTAGTCCACGAGCAGTACTTC.

This clonotype was recorded at least ten times. The V and J genes are TRBV29-1 and TRBJ1-2; TRBD1 agrees at 7 bases. The CDR3 spans 13 residues. V shed 7 bases and J 11 bases; nucleotides not matched to a gene: 16. CDR1 is SQVTM and CDR2 is ANQGSEA in the germline V gene. The CDR3 loop is CSAEEGARGLYTF. The CDR3 DNA sequence: TGCAGCGCCGAGGAGGGGGCTCGGGGATTGTACACCTTC.

The V and J genes are TRBV7-9 and TRBJ2-3; D is possibly TRBD1 (6 bases). The germline CDR1 and CDR2 sequences are SEHNR and FQNEAQ (reference sequence). This CDR3 is built from 16 residues. V was clipped by 3 bases and J by 0 bases, with 13 bases between them. CDR3 sequence reads: CASSFNPTGSTDTQYF. Written as DNA, the CDR3 is TGTGCCAGCAGCTTTAACCCCACAGGGAGCACAGATACGCAGTATTTT. Filled out from reference TRBV7-9 and TRBJ2-3, the complete variable domain reads DTGVSQNPRHKITKRGQNVTFRCDPISEHNRLYWYRQTLGQGPEFLTYFQNEAQLEKSRLLSDRFSAERPKGSFSTLEIQRTEQGDSAMYLCASSFNPTGSTDTQYFGPGTRLTVL.

In this sample, this clonotype turned up a few times. J is TRBJ1-4 and V is TRBV28, with TRBD1 as a possible D gene (6 bases). Trimming cost V 6 bases and J 8 bases, with 19 bases left between them. The CDR3 loop spans 15 amino acids. The germline V gene has CDR1 MDHEN and CDR2 SYDVKM. CDR3 region: CASSQGSQGREKLFF. In DNA, the CDR3 is TGTGCCAGCAGCCAAGGGTCACAGGGACGAGAAAAACTGTTTTTT.

In this sample, this clonotype turned up a few times. The genes are TRBV11-2 and TRBJ1-1, with 7 nucleotides matching TRBD1. The germline gives CDR1 SGHAT, CDR2 FQNNGV. There are 13 residues in the CDR3. Trimming removed 4 bases from V and 6 bases from J; junction bases left unmatched: 5. The DNA of the CDR3 is TGTGCCAGCAGCTCCCGACAGGGCTCTGAAGCTTTCTTT. Residues: CASSSRQGSEAFF.

The V gene is TRBV20-1, the J gene TRBJ2-7; 9 bases agree with TRBD2. V shed 5 bases and J 7 bases; nucleotides not matched to a gene: 9. The CDR3 has 13 amino acids. Germline V CDR1 and CDR2: DFQATT, SNEGSKA (reference sequence). CDR3 DNA sequence: TGCAGTGCTTTAGCGGGAGTGGGGAGGGAGCAGTACTTC. It codes for CSALAGVGREQYF.

This clonotype was seen only a few times. The chain uses TRBV20-1 and TRBJ1-5, with 9 bases fitting TRBD1. Looked up from germline, CDR1 is DFQATT and CDR2 is SNEGSKA (reference sequence). The CDR3 is made up of 12 amino acids. The ends lost 6 bases at V and 15 bases at J; junction bases unmatched: 12. CDR3 amino acids: CSAGGTGRKGHF. The DNA for the CDR3 is TGCAGTGCAGGGGGGACAGGGCGAAAGGGGCATTTT.

V and J are TRBV20-1 and TRBJ2-5, with TRBD2 matching over 7 bases. Trimming at V came to 6 bases and at J to 5 bases, leaving 12 bases not matched to a gene. Germline loops: CDR1 DFQATT, CDR2 SNEGSKA (reference sequence). The CDR3 loop spans 14 amino acids. The CDR3 region has the DNA TGCAGTGCCCTATCCGGGGAGGGTTGGGAGACCCAGTACTTC. The encoded protein is CSALSGEGWETQYF.

The V call is TRBV20-1, the J call TRBJ2-3; D perhaps matches TRBD1 (6 bases). Germline V gene lookup returns CDR1 DFQATT and CDR2 SNEGSKA (reference sequence). This CDR3 has 13 residues. V was trimmed by 6 bases and J by 0 bases, leaving 10 bases between them. CDR3 amino acids: CSAARGSTDTQYF. The CDR3 coding sequence is TGCAGTGCCGCCAGGGGAAGCACAGATACGCAGTATTTT.

This clonotype occurred many times. V and J are TRBV5-6 and TRBJ2-2; 13 bases are shared with TRBD2. CDR1 is SGHDT, CDR2 YYEEEE, per germline. CDR3 length: 16 amino acids. After removal of 4 bases from V and 4 bases from J, the junction contained 4 bases not matched to a gene. The CDR3 loop reads CASSPGLAGTTGELFF. The CDR3 bases are TGTGCCAGCAGCCCGGGACTAGCGGGGACCACCGGGGAGCTGTTTTTT.

This clonotype was recorded at least ten times. The gene calls are TRBV6-1 and TRBJ1-1, with 8 bases matching TRBD1. The CDR3 is 11 amino acids. Germline loops: CDR1 MNHNS, CDR2 SASEGT. Trimming removed 6 bases from V and 11 bases from J; junction bases left unmatched: 5. The CDR3 DNA follows: TGTGCCAGCAGCGGGGACAGGCGCGCTTTCTTT. Translation gives CASSGDRRAFF.

The chain joins TRBV7-8 to TRBJ2-1; TRBD2 matches at 12 bases. The CDR3 spans 19 residues. Per germline, CDR1 SGHVS and CDR2 FQNEAQ. Trimming at V came to 3 bases and at J to 0 bases, leaving 9 bases not matched to a gene. The CDR3, as DNA: TGTGCCAGCAGCTTCCCGGGACTAGCGGGTCTAAGCTCCTACAATGAGCAGTTCTTC. It translates to CASSFPGLAGLSSYNEQFF.